This T cell receptor (beta chain) was observed in a study of blood T cell repertoires in COVID-19. Background on the study: Spain, Italy and the United States supplied samples that represented acute and convalescent COVID-19.

Original methodology: Cell counts per sample came from amplifying reference gene primers. Using immunoSEQ multiplex PCR, the repertoire was profiled, and TCRdb retains in-frame clones only, with some absent. Clone size and the V and J calls come from that table; the DNA yielded D and trimming. The sample contains 390,000 or so clones, roughly 89% of which appear only once. V gave up 3 bases and J gave up 6 bases; unmatched junction bases: 2. CDR1 is MDHEN, CDR2 SYDVKM, per germline. The CDR3 loop spans 14 amino acids. The V and J genes are TRBV28 and TRBJ1-5; 10 bases agree with TRBD1. Sequencing was carried out using peripheral blood. This receptor was taken from a young man with active or convalescent COVID-19. CDR3 region: CASSFRQGAQPQHF. CDR3 nucleotide sequence: TGTGCCAGCAGTTTCAGACAGGGGGCTCAGCCCCAGCATTTT.